Presented here are 11 T cell receptor beta chains from one specimen sequenced in a study of blood T cell repertoires in COVID-19. The protocol was immunoSEQ multiplex PCR, while the TCRdb copy is restricted to in-frame clones and leaves out a portion. The table includes some 100,000 clones, about 86% detected once. The sequencing sample was made of peripheral blood. The receptors were sampled from a woman between 65 and 79 years old with acute or convalescent COVID-19.

The gene calls are TRBV6-5 and TRBJ1-1, with 9 positions matching TRBD1. The CDR3 totals 13 residues. The V gene end was trimmed by 7 bases and the J gene end by 11 bases; junction bases not matched to a gene: 11. The germline V gene encodes CDR1 MNHEY and CDR2 SVGAGI. The CDR3 here is CASTLARGTGAFF. The CDR3 region has the DNA TGTGCCAGCACCCTGGCCCGGGGGACAGGGGCTTTCTTT.

As for this clone: It is unclear where the CDR3 begins or ends on the DNA, so no DNA is shown, and the CDR3 is as TCRdb lists it. This sequence joins TRBV21-1 and TRBJ1-5; TRBD1 reflects the table's D call only, with no check against the DNA. TRBV21-1 is a listed pseudogene. The CDR3 is 20 residues long, counting both termini. The CDR3 loop is CASSKAWGQGARGSNQPQHF.

The genes are TRBV4-2 and TRBJ2-7, with D possibly matching TRBD1 (6 bases). Trimming removed 0 bases at V and 2 bases at J, with 11 bases between. Germline CDR1 LGHNA, CDR2 YNFKEQ. CDR3 length: 15 amino acids. This chain's CDR3 is CASSQERDNTYEQYF. The CDR3 bases are TGTGCCAGCAGCCAAGAGAGGGACAATACCTACGAGCAGTACTTC.

The V call is TRBV7-2, the J call TRBJ2-7; D gene ambiguous. The CDR3 has 14 amino acids. Per germline, CDR1 SGHTA and CDR2 FQGNSA. The ends were cut back, 5 bases at V and 6 bases at J, with 17 bases in the middle. Written as DNA, the CDR3 is TGTGCCAGCAGCCCTTCAATGAGTCAACTCGAGCAGTACTTC. Amino acids: CASSPSMSQLEQYF.

The table lists this clone with a count of one. V and J are TRBV9 and TRBJ2-3, with D perhaps matching TRBD2 (6 bases). Germline lookup yields CDR1 SGDLS and CDR2 YYNGEE. V was cut by 4 bases and J by 6 bases, with 18 bases left in between. The CDR3 runs to 15 residues. The CDR3 is CASSFSGESVDTQYF. CDR3 bases: TGTGCCAGCAGCTTCTCGGGGGAGTCGGTGGATACGCAGTATTTT.

V and J are TRBV9 and TRBJ1-5; no firm D call. Looked up from germline, CDR1 is SGDLS and CDR2 is YYNGEE. This CDR3 comprises 17 residues. Trimming removed 0 bases at V and 0 bases at J, with 13 bases between. The CDR3 reads CASSVGSGIYSNQPQHF. The CDR3, as DNA: TGTGCCAGCAGCGTAGGGTCAGGCATCTATAGCAATCAGCCCCAGCATTTT.

The V gene is TRBV7-9, the J gene TRBJ1-2; D might be TRBD1 (5 bases). The V end lost 7 bases, the J end lost 6 bases, and 15 bases lay between the germline ends. Germline V gene sequence: CDR1 SEHNR, CDR2 FQNEAQ (reference sequence). CDR3 size: 13 residues. As DNA, the CDR3 is TGTGCCAGCACCATCCTAGGGGCTGATGGCTACACCTTC. Its protein is CASTILGADGYTF.

This clone was recorded once. CDR3 sequence reads: CASSPRTRFEQYF. CDR3 nucleotides: TGCGCCAGCAGCCCAAGGACTAGGTTCGAGCAGTACTTC. V usage is TRBV5-1 and J usage is TRBJ2-7; 7 positions agree with TRBD2. The germline gives CDR1 SGHRS, CDR2 YFSETQ. Trimming cost V 4 bases and J 6 bases; bases outside gene matches: 7. The CDR3 is 13 amino acids.

This clone appeared once. V usage is TRBV6-6 and J usage is TRBJ2-3, with D possibly TRBD2 on 5 matching bases. The CDR3 has 13 amino acids. The germline V and J ends were trimmed by 2 bases and 5 bases, with 8 bases remaining between them. Germline lookup yields CDR1 MNHNY and CDR2 SVGAGI (reference sequence). In DNA form, the CDR3 reads TGTGCCAGCAGTTACCGGGAATTAGATACGCAGTATTTT. Amino acids: CASSYRELDTQYF.

The chain is built from TRBV10-3 and TRBJ2-7, with D possibly being TRBD1 (5 bases). Germline-derived CDR1 and CDR2 are ENHRY and SYGVKD. V lost 5 bases, J lost 1 base, and 12 bases lay in between. The CDR3 is made up of 14 amino acids. The CDR3 bases are TGTGCCATCAGTCAAGGGCAGGGATCCTACGAGCAGTACTTC. Protein product: CAISQGQGSYEQYF.

The CDR3, as DNA: TGTGCCAGCAGTTGGGGAGTGGAAACTAACTATGGCTACACCTTC. Protein product: CASSWGVETNYGYTF. This rearrangement joins TRBV6-5 to TRBJ1-2; no definite D call. V dropped 4 bases and J dropped 0 bases, with 12 bases sitting between them. The CDR3 has 15 residues. The germline gives CDR1 MNHEY, CDR2 SVGAGI.